These 28 T cell receptor beta chains came from one sample sequenced in a study of T-cell memory formation after mild COVID-19. TCRdb reanalysed the 5' RACE reads using MiXCR and keeps one entry per CDR3 protein. The sample includes roughly 130,000 distinct CDR3 sequences, 15% to 20% of them seen just once. Sequenced input: PBMCs or a T cell subset sorted from them (not recorded which). The receptors originated from a man younger than 35 who had mild COVID-19 (a few samples of this study predate the infection). Cell type and time point are not known.

For the CDR3, the DNA is TGTGCCAGCAGTGGGGGCACAGGGATGGAGACCCAGTACTTC. It encodes CASSGGTGMETQYF. The rearrangement joins TRBV6-1 to TRBJ2-5; D might be TRBD1 (6 bases). The V end was cut by 4 bases, the J end by 5 bases, with 14 bases between. Germline values: CDR1 MNHNS, CDR2 SASEGT. The length of the CDR3 is 14 residues.

By share, this clonotype counts as medium-sized. This rearrangement joins TRBV10-3 to TRBJ2-5; D gene uncertain. Per germline, CDR1 ENHRY and CDR2 SYGVKD. Trimming took off 0 bases at V and 2 bases at J, with 7 bases between the two ends. CDR3 length equals 14 residues. This CDR3 reads CAISESRTQETQYF. The CDR3 DNA is TGTGCCATCAGTGAGTCGCGGACGCAAGAGACCCAGTACTTC.

The rearrangement uses TRBV19 and TRBJ1-1; no firm D call. With 4 bases removed from V and 0 bases from J, the gap between germline ends came to 15 bases. CDR3 size: 16 residues. Germline assignment: CDR1 LNHDA and CDR2 SQIVND (reference sequence). This CDR3 reads CASSSSQRRMNTEAFF. The CDR3 DNA sequence: TGTGCCAGTAGTAGCTCCCAAAGACGGATGAACACTGAAGCTTTCTTT.

This clonotype has only a few counts. The V gene is TRBV20-1, the J gene TRBJ1-2; 7 nucleotides align to TRBD1. This CDR3 comprises 16 residues. CDR1 and CDR2 from the germline V gene are DFQATT and SNEGSKA (reference sequence). Germline trimming cut 5 bases from V and 2 bases from J; bases unmatched to any gene: 14. DNA of the CDR3: TGCAGTGCTCCCGAATCAAACAGGGGAGTCAACTATGGCTACACCTTC. It specifies CSAPESNRGVNYGYTF.

This clonotype occurred many times. The chain carries TRBV12-3 or TRBV12-4 and TRBJ2-5; D remains unclear. With 6 bases removed from V and 5 bases from J, the gap between germline ends came to 10 bases. This CDR3 is 12 amino acids long. The CDR3 DNA follows: TGTGCCAGCAGAGATCAAGGGGAGACCCAGTACTTC. This sequence encodes CASRDQGETQYF.

J is TRBJ2-7 and V is TRBV4-1; 9 bases are shared with TRBD2. The CDR3 extends over 15 amino acids. Germline lookup yields CDR1 MGHRA and CDR2 YSYEKL. Unmatched junction bases numbered 8, after V lost 6 bases and J lost 2 bases. The CDR3 nucleotides read TGCGCCAGCAGTCAAACCGGGACTAGCACCTACGAGCAGTACTTC. Its translation: CASSQTGTSTYEQYF.

The chain links TRBV4-3 to TRBJ2-5, with a possible D match to TRBD2 (5 bases). CDR3 length: 16 amino acids. Germline V gives CDR1 LGHNA, CDR2 YSLEER. The germline V and J ends were trimmed by 1 base and 0 bases, with 12 bases remaining between them. The CDR3 loop reads CASSQGVAPNQETQYF. Written as DNA, the CDR3 is TGCGCCAGCAGCCAAGGGGTAGCGCCCAACCAAGAGACCCAGTACTTC.

The chain joins TRBV6-1 to TRBJ1-1; no reliable D call. Germline V gives CDR1 MNHNS, CDR2 SASEGT. The CDR3 is made up of 13 amino acids. V lost 2 bases and J lost 1, with 5 bases in between. CDR3 region: CASSERPNTEAFF. DNA of the CDR3: TGTGCCAGCAGTGAAAGACCGAACACTGAAGCTTTCTTT.

This clonotype came up a few times. V and J are TRBV3-1 and TRBJ1-5, with no clear D. The CDR3 totals 13 residues. V was shortened by 4 bases and J by 4 bases, with 8 bases between the two germline ends. CDR1 LGHDT and CDR2 YNNKEL come from the germline V gene (reference sequence). The CDR3 spells CASSPDGNQPQHF. The CDR3 nucleotides are TGTGCCAGCAGCCCCGACGGGAATCAGCCCCAGCATTTT.

In this sample, this clonotype turned up many times. The chain combines TRBV7-9 with TRBJ2-2; no reliable D call. Trimming pared 3 bases from V and 5 bases from J, leaving 4 bases between. Germline CDR1 and CDR2: SEHNR and FQNEAQ (reference sequence). There are 12 residues in the CDR3. CDR3 sequence (DNA): TGTGCCAGCAGCTTCCTAACCGGGGAGCTGTTTTTT. This sequence encodes CASSFLTGELFF.

The chain carries TRBV4-3 and TRBJ1-4; D call uncertain. V was cut by 0 bases and J by 7 bases, with 9 bases left in between. The V gene's germline CDR1 is LGHNA and CDR2 YSLEER. There are 14 residues in the CDR3. The CDR3 DNA is TGCGCCAGCAGCCAAGAAGGACGCTCTGAAAAACTGTTTTTT. It is translated as CASSQEGRSEKLFF.

This clonotype was recorded a few times. The chain carries TRBV18 and TRBJ2-3, with TRBD2 matching 7 bases. Germline CDR1 reads KGHSH; CDR2 reads LQKENI. This CDR3 is 15 amino acids long. After removal of 3 bases from V and 4 bases from J, the junction contained 7 bases not matched to a gene. This CDR3 is CASSPLSGVSDTQYF. The CDR3 DNA sequence: TGTGCCAGCTCACCCTTGAGCGGGGTGTCAGATACGCAGTATTTT.

Turning to this clonotype: This could be a read error, since a much larger clone is one nucleotide away. V gene TRBV7-2 combines with J gene TRBJ2-1; no clear D. Germline-derived CDR1 and CDR2 are SGHTA and FQGNSA. The ends were cut back, 5 bases at V and 6 bases at J, with 17 bases in the middle. This CDR3 has 15 amino acids. CDR3 loop: CASSPCMGNSNEQFF. CDR3 coding DNA: TGTGCCAGCAGCCCGTGCATGGGGAATTCCAATGAGCAGTTCTTC.

This clonotype was observed a handful of times. This CDR3 is CSVESGADGYTF. CDR3 coding DNA: TGCAGCGTAGAAAGCGGGGCTGATGGCTACACCTTC. The chain carries TRBV29-1 and TRBJ1-2, with D tentatively TRBD1 (5 bases). Trimming pared 6 bases from V and 6 bases from J, leaving 14 bases between. Germline V gene data show CDR1 as SQVTM and CDR2 as ANQGSEA. The CDR3 is made up of 12 amino acids.

This clonotype was counted between two and nine times. This chain connects TRBV12-3 or TRBV12-4 to TRBJ1-6, with D hard to call. V was clipped by 4 bases and J by 11 bases, with 12 bases between them. The CDR3 loop spans 13 amino acids. The CDR3 protein is CASSWENWAPLHF. The DNA for the CDR3 is TGTGCCAGCAGTTGGGAGAATTGGGCACCCCTCCACTTT.

This sequence joins TRBV12-3 or TRBV12-4 and TRBJ1-4; no clear D gene. This CDR3 has 14 amino acids. Trimming removed 5 bases from V and 0 bases from J, with 7 bases in between. The CDR3 DNA reads TGTGCCAGCAGTCGGGCCTCAACTAATGAAAAACTGTTTTTT. The encoded protein is CASSRASTNEKLFF.

The chain recombines TRBV24-1 with TRBJ2-3; D may be TRBD2 (6 bases). This CDR3 has 16 residues. V was trimmed by 3 bases and J by 1 base, leaving 13 bases between them. Germline V CDR1 and CDR2: KGHDR, SFDVKD. The chain's CDR3 is CATSDRDWRGTDTQYF. As DNA, the CDR3 is TGTGCCACCAGTGATCGGGACTGGCGGGGCACAGATACGCAGTATTTT.

This clonotype has at least ten counts. The V and J genes are TRBV12-3 or TRBV12-4 and TRBJ1-2; D not resolved. V lost 4 bases and J lost 5, with 8 bases in between. The CDR3 is 12 residues long. CDR3 sequence reads: CASSWALYGYTF. The CDR3 DNA is TGTGCCAGCAGTTGGGCCCTATATGGCTACACCTTC.

This clonotype was detected a few times. The chain employs TRBV28 and TRBJ2-5, with D possibly matching TRBD1 (6 bases). V dropped 9 bases and J dropped 7 bases, with 21 bases sitting between them. CDR3 length equals 14 residues. Germline V gene sequence: CDR1 MDHEN, CDR2 SYDVKM. The CDR3 region is CASLPGHRGWTQYF. DNA of the CDR3: TGTGCCAGTCTCCCGGGACATCGGGGATGGACCCAGTACTTC.

In this sample, this clonotype turned up a few times. The chain uses TRBV5-1 and TRBJ1-2; D is unclear. The germline V gene has CDR1 SGHRS and CDR2 YFSETQ. V lost 4 bases to trimming and J lost 0 bases, with 7 bases between them. There are 13 residues in the CDR3. This CDR3 reads CASSDLTNYGYTF. The CDR3 DNA follows: TGCGCCAGCAGCGATTTAACTAACTATGGCTACACCTTC.

The chain is built from TRBV4-2 and TRBJ2-7, with 10 bases matching TRBD2. Germline lookup yields CDR1 LGHNA and CDR2 YNFKEQ. This CDR3 is 15 amino acids long. V lost 4 bases, J lost 2 bases, and 5 bases stayed unmatched. This CDR3 reads CASSRGLAAPYEQYF. The CDR3 nucleotides read TGTGCCAGCAGCCGAGGACTAGCGGCACCCTACGAGCAGTACTTC.

There are a few counts of this clonotype. The CDR3 DNA reads as TGCAGCATAAGCCTCAGGGTGGGCGATGGCTACACCTTC. Amino acids: CSISLRVGDGYTF. This rearrangement joins TRBV20-1 to TRBJ1-2; possibly TRBD1 for D (5 bases). Germline CDR1 and CDR2: DFQATT and SNEGSKA (reference sequence). The length of the CDR3 is 13 residues.

The chain uses TRBV12-3 or TRBV12-4 and TRBJ1-5, with TRBD1 as a possible D gene (6 bases). Trimming stripped 4 bases from V and 4 bases from J, with 11 bases between. CDR3 length: 14 amino acids. Here the CDR3 DNA reads TGTGCCAGCAGTTCATCAGGGGCTAATCAGCCCCAGCATTTT. Encoded protein: CASSSSGANQPQHF.

The chain combines TRBV19 with TRBJ1-2; D unclear. V was cut by 4 bases and J by 7 bases, with 22 bases left in between. This CDR3 spans 16 amino acids. The germline V gene has CDR1 LNHDA and CDR2 SQIVND (reference sequence). The CDR3 nucleotides read TGTGCCAGTAGTACACTCCCCCGACCGGGCTCTGCTGGCTACACCTTC. It encodes CASSTLPRPGSAGYTF.

This clonotype was seen many times. This chain links TRBV10-3 with TRBJ1-1; D is perhaps TRBD1 (6 bases). Looked up from germline, CDR1 is ENHRY and CDR2 is SYGVKD. The CDR3 runs 16 residues. Trimming took off 0 bases at V and 0 bases at J, with 11 bases between the two ends. The CDR3 nucleotides read TGTGCCATCAGTGAGTCCAGGACAGCGATGAACACTGAAGCTTTCTTT. It yields the protein CAISESRTAMNTEAFF.

This chain joins TRBV9 and TRBJ1-1; D remains ambiguous. CDR3 length equals 14 residues. Between the trimmed V and J ends, which lost 4 bases and 2 bases, there was a span of 12 bases. The germline V gene encodes CDR1 SGDLS and CDR2 YYNGEE. The CDR3 loop is CASSPRPSNTEAFF. In DNA, the CDR3 is TGTGCCAGCAGCCCAAGACCGAGCAACACTGAAGCTTTCTTT.

The sample holds many counts of this clonotype. V usage is TRBV12-3 or TRBV12-4 and J usage is TRBJ2-1; possible D gene TRBD1, 6 bases. Trimming pared 4 bases from V and 5 bases from J, leaving 21 bases between. CDR3 size: 17 residues. As DNA, the CDR3 is TGTGCCAGCAGTTGGTTAACAGGGTCCCCGACGCACAATGAGCAGTTCTTC. Translated, it gives CASSWLTGSPTHNEQFF.

J is TRBJ1-6 and V is TRBV4-1; D not certain. V was pared by 0 bases and J by 8 bases, with 8 bases between. The CDR3 contains 14 residues. Per the germline V gene, CDR1 is MGHRA and CDR2 is YSYEKL. DNA of the CDR3: TGCGCCAGCAGCCAAGATGGTAGGGATTCACCCCTCCACTTT. Translating it yields CASSQDGRDSPLHF.